This passage covers 16 T cell receptor beta chains from one sample sequenced in a study of OX40 agonist ivuxolimab in advanced cancers. The method was immunoSEQ multiplex PCR; TCRdb's version includes in-frame clones alone and lacks a portion of them. The sample records 50,000 or so clones, almost 80% being singletons. The sample consisted of CD4+ or CD8+ T cells sorted from blood, taken in a trial of the OX40 agonist ivuxolimab. These receptors all stem from an adult with an advanced solid tumor such as melanoma, head and neck, liver or kidney cancer.

The chain uses TRBV30 and TRBJ1-4, with D possibly matching TRBD1 (6 bases). CDR1 GTSNPN and CDR2 SVGIG come from the germline V gene (reference sequence). V was shortened by 0 bases and J by 5 bases, with 13 bases between the two germline ends. There are 15 residues in the CDR3. CDR3 amino acids: CAWSVPRGGNEKLFF. The CDR3 DNA reads TGTGCCTGGAGTGTCCCCAGGGGAGGCAATGAAAAACTGTTTTTT.

V usage is TRBV2 and J usage is TRBJ1-1; 10 bases are a match to TRBD1. The ends lost 8 bases at V and 3 bases at J; junction bases unmatched: 6. The CDR3 covers 14 residues. Germline-derived CDR1 and CDR2 are SNHLY and FYNNEI. The CDR3 DNA is TGTGCCAGCGGATCGGGACAGGGGTACACTGAAGCTTTCTTT. Protein sequence: CASGSGQGYTEAFF.

This clone has a handful of counts. The chain is built from TRBV27 and TRBJ1-1; tentatively, D is TRBD1 (5 bases). CDR3 length: 15 amino acids. V was pared by 4 bases and J by 1 base, with 13 bases between. Looked up from germline, CDR1 is MNHEY and CDR2 is SMNVEV (reference sequence). CDR3 sequence (DNA): TGTGCCAGCAGTTCCGGGGGGACCCCGAACACTGAAGCTTTCTTT. Encoded protein: CASSSGGTPNTEAFF.

V is TRBV2 and J is TRBJ2-3; D call uncertain. Deletions cut 7 bases from V and 3 bases from J, with 14 bases between. Germline assignment: CDR1 SNHLY and CDR2 FYNNEI. CDR3 length equals 14 residues. The CDR3 region has the DNA TGTGCCAGCATCGGTTACGCGTCGACAGATACGCAGTATTTT. It codes for CASIGYASTDTQYF.

The chain combines TRBV27 with TRBJ2-5; TRBD2 matches 10 bases. CDR1 is MNHEY, CDR2 SMNVEV, per germline (reference sequence). The CDR3 extends over 14 amino acids. The trim removed 7 bases at V and 4 bases at J, leaving 6 bases unmatched. Here the CDR3 reads CASMALAGRETQYF. DNA of the CDR3: TGTGCCAGCATGGCACTAGCGGGGAGAGAGACCCAGTACTTC.

This clone was recorded a few times. The chain is built from TRBV30 and TRBJ1-2; D is uncertain. This CDR3 is 11 amino acids long. The germline CDR1 and CDR2 sequences are GTSNPN and SVGIG (reference sequence). V shed 4 bases and J shed 9 bases, with 12 bases lying between them. The CDR3 is CAWIQFYSYTF. In DNA, the CDR3 is TGTGCCTGGATACAGTTCTACAGCTACACCTTC.

There are a few counts of this clone. The chain has TRBV11-2 and TRBJ1-4, with D unclear. Germline values: CDR1 SGHAT, CDR2 FQNNGV. Trimming removed 4 bases from V and 4 bases from J, with 10 bases in between. The CDR3 is 14 residues long. The CDR3 loop reads CASSSDTFNEKLFF. The CDR3, as DNA: TGTGCCAGCAGCTCAGACACGTTTAATGAAAAACTGTTTTTT.

The rearrangement links TRBV5-1 to TRBJ2-5; D might be TRBD2 (5 bases). V gave up 5 bases and J gave up 2 bases, with 16 bases separating them. The length of the CDR3 is 15 residues. Per the germline V gene, CDR1 is SGHRS and CDR2 is YFSETQ. The CDR3 nucleotides read TGCGCCAGCAGGGCCCGTGAAGCGGATCAAGAGACCCAGTACTTC. It specifies CASRAREADQETQYF.

The chain recombines TRBV5-6 with TRBJ2-3; TRBD2 aligns across 11 bases. The V and J ends lost 3 bases and 7 bases, in that order; junction bases with no gene match: 10. Germline-derived CDR1 and CDR2 are SGHDT and YYEEEE. The length of the CDR3 is 16 residues. The CDR3 protein is CASSSKLAGELYTQYF. DNA of the CDR3: TGTGCCAGCAGCTCAAAACTAGCGGGAGAGCTCTATACGCAGTATTTT.

J is TRBJ2-7 and V is TRBV5-1; D remains ambiguous. The CDR3 totals 11 residues. The V end was cut by 2 bases, the J end by 6 bases, with 6 bases between. Germline V gene lookup returns CDR1 SGHRS and CDR2 YFSETQ. The chain's CDR3 is CASSLGTEQYF. Here the CDR3 DNA reads TGCGCCAGCAGCTTAGGTACCGAGCAGTACTTC.

The rearrangement links TRBV11-2 to TRBJ2-7, with D hard to call. The CDR3 runs to 12 residues. Germline V gives CDR1 SGHAT, CDR2 FQNNGV. The ends were cut back, 1 base at V and 5 bases at J, with 6 bases in the middle. The CDR3 bases are TGTGCCAGCAGCTTAGTTGGCCACGAGCAGTACTTC. This gives the protein CASSLVGHEQYF.

CDR3 coding DNA: TGCGCCAGCAGCTTGTACGGCGGAACCTCTGAAAAACTGTTTTTT. Translation gives CASSLYGGTSEKLFF. The chain joins TRBV5-1 to TRBJ1-4; D unclear. In germline, CDR1 is SGHRS, CDR2 YFSETQ. The germline V and J ends were trimmed by 1 base and 7 bases, with 14 bases remaining between them. This CDR3 region has 15 residues.

The rearrangement joins TRBV2 to TRBJ2-3; D might be TRBD2 (6 bases). This CDR3 has 15 amino acids. V lost 6 bases, J lost 1 base, and 14 bases lay in between. Germline V gene sequence: CDR1 SNHLY, CDR2 FYNNEI. CDR3 in amino acids: CASRSRLVRTDTQYF. DNA for the CDR3: TGTGCCAGCAGGTCCCGACTAGTTCGCACAGATACGCAGTATTTT.

The chain recombines TRBV6-5 with TRBJ2-1, with unresolved D. This CDR3 region has 11 residues. The germline V and J ends were trimmed by 10 bases and 10 bases, with 14 bases remaining between them. Germline assignment: CDR1 MNHEY and CDR2 SVGAGI. CDR3 in amino acids: CATKSIYEQFF. The CDR3 region has the DNA TGTGCCACAAAGTCGATCTACGAGCAGTTCTTC.

This chain links TRBV7-9 with TRBJ2-3; a possible D gene is TRBD2 (6 bases). This CDR3 contains 18 residues. Looked up from germline, CDR1 is SEHNR and CDR2 is FQNEAQ (reference sequence). The ends were cut back, 3 bases at V and 3 bases at J, with 22 bases in the middle. The CDR3 region has the DNA TGTGCCAGCAGCTTGTCCGCACCCTGGGAGGAGCAAACAGATACGCAGTATTTT. It translates to CASSLSAPWEEQTDTQYF.

This clone was detected only a few times. The chain recombines TRBV19 with TRBJ1-1; no definite D call. Germline V gives CDR1 LNHDA, CDR2 SQIVND (reference sequence). The CDR3 has 15 amino acids. Trimming cost V 1 base and J 0 bases, with 9 bases left between them. CDR3 nucleotides: TGTGCCAGTAGTATAGTAGCGGGCGTGAACACTGAAGCTTTCTTT. The encoded protein is CASSIVAGVNTEAFF.